This TCR beta chain was identified during a study of T-cell memory formation after mild COVID-19. Whole-study context: Among the donors, TCR clusters were largely specific to each donor. Study conclusions and caveats: SARS-CoV-2 specificity of second-wave clones peaking day 37 was unconfirmed. Clones that contracted clustered mainly in CM and EM if CD4+ and in EMRA if CD8+.

Of note for this clonotype: Its antigen remains unidentified.

cDNA libraries for TCR alpha and TCR beta, carrying sample barcodes and UMIs, came from 5'RACE with constant-segment primers. TCRdb recomputed calls from the 5' RACE reads with MiXCR, one row per CDR3 protein. Of 250,000 to 400,000 distinct CDR3 sequences in the sample, 13% to 15% were seen once. This CDR3 region has 15 residues. Germline-derived CDR1 and CDR2 are LGHDT and YNNKEL (reference sequence). V trimming: 0 bases; J trimming: 4 bases; junction bases outside the gene matches: 3. The rearrangement joins TRBV3-1 to TRBJ2-1, with 7 bases lining up with TRBD2. The receptor comes from a man between 18 and 29 years old who had mild COVID-19 (a few samples of this study predate the infection). Cell type and time point are not known. The sequenced material came from PBMCs or a T cell subset sorted from them (not recorded which). The chain's CDR3 is CASSQESGEYNEQFF. The CDR3 bases are TGTGCCAGCAGCCAAGAGAGCGGGGAGTACAATGAGCAGTTCTTC.